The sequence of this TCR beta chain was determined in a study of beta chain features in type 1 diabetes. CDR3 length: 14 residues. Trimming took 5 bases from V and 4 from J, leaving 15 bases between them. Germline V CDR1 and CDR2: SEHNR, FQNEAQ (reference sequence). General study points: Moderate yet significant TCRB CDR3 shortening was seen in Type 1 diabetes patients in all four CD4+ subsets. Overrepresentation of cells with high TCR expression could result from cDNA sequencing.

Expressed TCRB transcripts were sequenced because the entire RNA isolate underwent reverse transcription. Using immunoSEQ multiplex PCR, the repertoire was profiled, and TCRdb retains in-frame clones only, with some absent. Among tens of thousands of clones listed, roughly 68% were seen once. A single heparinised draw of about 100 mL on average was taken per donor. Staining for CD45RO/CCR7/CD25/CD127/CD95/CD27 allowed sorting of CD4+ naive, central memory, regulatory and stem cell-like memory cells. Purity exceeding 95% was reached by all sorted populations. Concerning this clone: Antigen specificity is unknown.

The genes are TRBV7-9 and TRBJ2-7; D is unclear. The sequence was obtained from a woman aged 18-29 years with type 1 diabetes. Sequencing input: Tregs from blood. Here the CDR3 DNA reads TGTGCCAGCAGCGCTCACATTCAGTCGTACGAGCAGTACTTC. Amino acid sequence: CASSAHIQSYEQYF.